This TCR beta chain was identified during a study of blood T cells in healthy people across ages (dated by TCRdb to between 2015 and 2017). In terms of the full investigation: Template switching captured roughly one uniquely barcoded TCR beta cDNA molecule per two T cells in model experiments. Donors were grouped into four age groups: young (average roughly 15 years), middle-aged (roughly 40), aged (62) and long-lived (over 80). Using deep sequencing normalized with unique cDNA molecular identifiers, the study measured how TCR beta repertoire diversity changes with age. For two donors (one aged 18 to 30 and one aged 80 or older), the study analyzed two additional independent replicas of 1 million unique cDNA reads from the same blood draw. To avoid experimental bias, donors of different ages were randomly spread across the sequencing lanes.

Libraries were prepared through 5' RACE. This sample was sequenced with an Illumina HiSeq 2500. A second roughly 6 to 12 cycle PCR used a sample-barcoded 5' primer and a J-beta primer mix. A unique molecular identifier was introduced onto each TCR beta cDNA molecule by a template-switch 5' adaptor carrying 12 random nucleotides. At least 2.5 million CDR3-containing paired-end reads were obtained from each sample. First-strand cDNA was synthesized from all RNA with the Mint cDNA synthesis kit, primed by a TRBC-specific oligonucleotide. Following uracil-DNA glycosylase treatment, all cDNA underwent a first 18-cycle PCR with the universal primers M1SS and BC2_uni_R. As for the original processing: For normalization, 1 million high-quality reads were randomly selected from each sample, with every read carrying a distinct molecular identifier. Instead of being binned into consensus sequences, reads with shared molecular identifiers were discarded. MiTCR, with a Q25 quality threshold and the strictest error-elimination algorithm, was used for CDR3 identification, clonotype clustering and error correction. A nonparametric unseen species model with Euler transformation was used to estimate a lower bound on total TCR beta diversity. TCRdb applied fastp at Q25 and MiXCR to the public reads, then kept only in-frame beta chains. Each record represents a unique CDR3 protein, reported with the most common genes and DNA among its rows. TCRdb's processing, not the authors' own work, is the source of the V and J calls. The sample includes 350,000 to 450,000 distinct CDR3 sequences, with more than 45% observed a single time. The top ten constitute 51% of the sample.

The CDR3 holds 12 amino acids from the cysteine to the phenylalanine. Only CDR3 DNA is held: 36 bases, read in frame from base 1. What the authors observed across the whole study: As age increased, observed TCR beta diversity per million T cells dropped in a roughly linear way, and a significant reduction was already evident by age around 41. Estimates of total diversity based on one million sequenced T cells were regarded as lower bounds and as underestimates. Compared with the aged group, the long-lived group had more naive CD4+ T cells, fewer expanded clones and increased TCR diversity, suggesting age selection. Because donor CMV infection status was unknown, age-related changes in expanded clonotypes were potentially confounded. A strong correlation was found between observed TCR beta diversity and the percentage of naive T cells measured by flow cytometry. Bulk unsorted PBMC profiling prevented conclusive comparison of naive and antigen-experienced compartments.

Systemically healthy Caucasian individuals from Russia, over 30 in total and aged roughly 6 to 100 years, were included as donors. Each donor gave about 11 milliliters of peripheral blood, drawn into EDTA-treated Vacutainer tubes. Ficoll-Paque density-gradient centrifugation was used to isolate PBMCs, with at least 7 million obtained per sample. Total RNA, at least 6 micrograms per sample, was extracted from PBMCs with Trizol reagent. For every donor, an aliquot of PBMCs went through flow cytometry to measure the percentages of naive CD45RAhigh/CD27high T cells. Concerning this clonotype: Its binding antigen is unknown. The record has no base qualities; no much larger clone is one base away.

The sequence was collected from a man aged 60 to 69 in good health. The rearrangement joined TRBV12-3 or TRBV12-4 to TRBJ2-4; the best D guess is TRBD1, with 6 bases matching. The closer fit of TRBJ2-7 to the DNA end suggests the J call may be wrong. The sample taken for sequencing was blood. CDR3 loop: CASSPHRDEQYF. The sequenced DNA: TGTGCCAGCAGTCCCCACAGGGACGAGCAGTACTTC.